These 30 T cell receptor beta chains came from one sample sequenced in a study of OX40 agonist ivuxolimab in advanced cancers. Using immunoSEQ multiplex PCR, the repertoire was profiled, and TCRdb retains in-frame clones only, with some absent. The sample records 13,000 or so clones, roughly 82% being singletons. Specimen: CD4+ or CD8+ T cells sorted from blood, collected in a trial of the OX40 agonist ivuxolimab. The receptors come from an adult with an advanced solid tumor such as melanoma, head and neck, liver or kidney cancer.

The rearrangement uses TRBV7-9 and TRBJ2-7; D gene uncertain. Trimming removed 2 bases at V and 2 bases at J, with 10 bases between. The germline CDR1 and CDR2 sequences are SEHNR and FQNEAQ (reference sequence). The CDR3 totals 14 residues. In nucleotides, the CDR3 is TGTGCCAGCAGCTTAAGTTCACTGACCTACGAGCAGTACTTC. Translating it yields CASSLSSLTYEQYF.

This clone was seen a single time. The chain is built from TRBV7-9 and TRBJ2-1; a possible D gene is TRBD2 (6 bases). The germline gives CDR1 SEHNR, CDR2 FQNEAQ (reference sequence). The CDR3 consists of 14 residues. V lost 1 base and J 4 bases, leaving 8 bases between the germline ends. The CDR3, as DNA: TGTGCCAGCAGCTTAGTGCGGGGATACAATGAGCAGTTCTTC. Its translation is CASSLVRGYNEQFF.

The genes are TRBV5-1 and TRBJ1-2, with TRBD1 identical over 11 bases. Germline-derived CDR1 and CDR2 are SGHRS and YFSETQ. There are 15 residues in the CDR3. V was pared by 4 bases and J by 8 bases, with 10 bases of the junction left unmatched. The CDR3, as DNA: TGCGCCAGCAGCATACGGACAGGGGGCGCGGAGGGCTACACCTTC. As protein: CASSIRTGGAEGYTF.

The rearrangement uses TRBV4-1 and TRBJ1-2; unclear D gene. Germline-derived CDR1 and CDR2 are MGHRA and YSYEKL. The V gene lost 1 base and the J gene lost 7 bases, with 7 bases spanning the gap. This CDR3 is 12 amino acids long. CDR3: CASSQAPGGYTF. The DNA for the CDR3 is TGCGCCAGCAGCCAAGCTCCCGGTGGCTACACCTTC.

V and J are TRBV19 and TRBJ1-2, with D maybe TRBD1 (6 bases). The CDR3 runs 12 residues. Looked up from germline, CDR1 is LNHDA and CDR2 is SQIVND (reference sequence). The ends were cut back, 7 bases at V and 5 bases at J, with 11 bases in the middle. In DNA form, the CDR3 reads TGTGCCAGTACCCTAGGGGGTTATGGCTACACCTTC. It specifies CASTLGGYGYTF.

The chain recombines TRBV5-1 with TRBJ2-7; D possibly corresponds to TRBD1 (5 bases). V was cut by 1 base and J by 0 bases, with 11 bases left in between. CDR3 length equals 15 residues. Germline CDR1 reads SGHRS; CDR2 reads YFSETQ. The CDR3 coding sequence is TGCGCCAGCAGCTTGTGGCAGGGAAGCTCCTACGAGCAGTACTTC. It specifies CASSLWQGSSYEQYF.

The rearrangement uses TRBV27 and TRBJ1-5; 7 bases fit TRBD1. The CDR3 spans 15 residues. V was clipped by 5 bases and J by 6 bases; unmatched bases: 10. Germline values: CDR1 MNHEY, CDR2 SMNVEV (reference sequence). The CDR3 sequence: CASSSEIQGIQPQHF. The CDR3 bases are TGTGCCAGCAGTAGCGAAATACAGGGGATTCAGCCCCAGCATTTT.

The chain couples TRBV5-5 to TRBJ1-2; D unresolved. CDR1 and CDR2 (germline): SGHKS, YYEKEE (reference sequence). The CDR3 sequence is 11 residues long. Trimming left V 4 bases short and J 2 bases short, with 3 bases between. This CDR3 is CASSPNYGYTF. In DNA, the CDR3 is TGTGCCAGCAGCCCGAACTATGGCTACACCTTC.

The genes are TRBV7-8 and TRBJ2-1; D is ambiguous. The CDR3 loop spans 15 amino acids. CDR1 and CDR2 from the germline V gene are SGHVS and FQNEAQ. Trimming pared 5 bases from V and 6 bases from J, leaving 17 bases between. CDR3 loop: CASSKSEQLSNEQFF. The CDR3 nucleotides are TGTGCCAGCAGCAAGTCCGAACAGCTGAGCAATGAGCAGTTCTTC. The whole variable domain, remainder taken from reference TRBV7-8 and TRBJ2-1, is GAGVSQSPRYKVAKRGQDVALRCDPISGHVSLFWYQQALGQGPEFLTYFQNEAQLDKSGLPSDRFFAERPEGSVSTLKIQRTQQEDSAVYLCASSKSEQLSNEQFFGPGTRLTVL.

This clone was seen more than once but under ten times. The V gene is TRBV28, the J gene TRBJ2-1; a weak D match, TRBD2 (5 bases). Germline CDR1 MDHEN, CDR2 SYDVKM. V lost 7 bases, J lost 4 bases, and 17 bases lay in between. The CDR3 has 15 residues. DNA for the CDR3: TGTGCCAGCACCTTGGGGAGCCTACCTTACAATGAGCAGTTCTTC. Translated: CASTLGSLPYNEQFF.

J is TRBJ2-7 and V is TRBV7-9; 11 nucleotides align to TRBD1. The CDR3 sequence is 14 residues long. V shed 6 bases, J shed 7 bases, and the junction held 8 bases outside the gene matches. Per the germline V gene, CDR1 is SEHNR and CDR2 is FQNEAQ (reference sequence). In DNA, the CDR3 is TGTGCCAGCAGTACAGGACAGGGGGCCAGTGAGCAGTACTTC. Translated, it gives CASSTGQGASEQYF.

The CDR3 sequence: CASSPWSRQETQYF. In DNA form, the CDR3 reads TGTGCCAGCAGCCCCTGGAGTAGGCAAGAGACCCAGTACTTC. This chain uses TRBV7-3 with TRBJ2-5; D remains ambiguous. The CDR3 is made up of 14 amino acids. Germline V gene lookup returns CDR1 SGHTA and CDR2 FQGTGA. Deletions cut 5 bases from V and 2 bases from J, with 12 bases between.

The V and J genes are TRBV29-1 and TRBJ1-2; TRBD1 is a possible D gene (5 bases). The CDR3 covers 11 residues. V lost 7 bases and J lost 10, with 16 bases in between. Germline loops: CDR1 SQVTM, CDR2 ANQGSEA. As DNA, the CDR3 is TGCAGCGGGGGGTGGGAGCCCGACTACACCTTC. This gives the protein CSGGWEPDYTF.

The chain recombines TRBV5-1 with TRBJ2-5, with TRBD1 matching 9 bases. With 0 bases clipped from V and 5 bases from J, the junction kept 2 bases outside the gene matches. Per the germline V gene, CDR1 is SGHRS and CDR2 is YFSETQ. The CDR3 runs to 14 residues. The CDR3 DNA is TGCGCCAGCAGCTTGGACAGGGGGCAGGAGACCCAGTACTTC. Translated, it gives CASSLDRGQETQYF.

The rearrangement uses TRBV29-1 and TRBJ2-7; D is perhaps TRBD2 (6 bases). Deletions cut 3 bases from V and 4 bases from J, with 10 bases between. The CDR3 consists of 12 residues. The germline V gene has CDR1 SQVTM and CDR2 ANQGSEA. CDR3: CSVEGGGYEQYF. Here the CDR3 DNA reads TGCAGCGTTGAGGGGGGTGGGTACGAGCAGTACTTC.

This chain links TRBV6-4 with TRBJ2-5; the match to TRBD2 covers 8 bases. V lost 4 bases, J lost 0 bases, and 7 bases stayed unmatched. Germline CDR1 MRHNA, CDR2 SNTAGT. The CDR3 runs 16 residues. The CDR3 region is CASSVSSGSDQETQYF. CDR3 in DNA: TGTGCCAGCAGTGTATCGAGCGGGAGTGACCAAGAGACCCAGTACTTC.

The sample holds a few counts of this clone. The chain combines TRBV4-1 with TRBJ1-1, with D hard to call. With 4 bases removed from V and 4 bases from J, the gap between germline ends came to 19 bases. The CDR3 sequence is 16 residues long. In germline, CDR1 is MGHRA, CDR2 YSYEKL. The CDR3 is CASSPAPVDGGTEAFF. DNA for the CDR3: TGCGCCAGCAGCCCGGCCCCTGTGGACGGTGGCACTGAAGCTTTCTTT.

This clone ranks as medium-sized. V is TRBV28 and J is TRBJ1-1; 8 nucleotides align to TRBD1. CDR3 length: 20 amino acids. J lost 3 bases, V lost 5 bases, and 23 bases had no gene match. The germline CDR1 and CDR2 sequences are MDHEN and SYDVKM. The CDR3 loop is CASSKSTTFIRTGMDTEAFF. As DNA, the CDR3 is TGTGCCAGCAGTAAGTCTACGACCTTCATTCGGACAGGGATGGACACTGAAGCTTTCTTT.

The chain has TRBV18 and TRBJ2-3, with D unclear. Trimming removed 5 bases at V and 2 bases at J, with 11 bases between. Germline V gene sequence: CDR1 KGHSH, CDR2 LQKENI. This CDR3 is built from 14 residues. DNA for the CDR3: TGTGCCAGCTCAACGGACCCTTCCACAGATACGCAGTATTTT. Translation gives CASSTDPSTDTQYF.

This chain links TRBV4-1 with TRBJ2-1; D might be TRBD1 (6 bases). This CDR3 spans 12 amino acids. CDR1 is MGHRA and CDR2 is YSYEKL in the germline V gene. V was cut by 2 bases and J by 11 bases, with 10 bases left in between. The DNA of the CDR3 is TGCGCCAGCAGCCAACAGGGGAATCAGCAGTTCTTC. It codes for CASSQQGNQQFF.

This chain connects TRBV4-2 to TRBJ1-5; D uncertain. The germline V gene has CDR1 LGHNA and CDR2 YNFKEQ. This CDR3 contains 13 residues. The V and J ends lost 0 bases and 5 bases respectively, with 5 bases between them. CDR3 sequence: CASSQERHQPQHF. Here the CDR3 DNA reads TGTGCCAGCAGCCAAGAGAGGCATCAGCCCCAGCATTTT.

CDR3 DNA: TGCAGTGCCAATCAGGACAATGAGCAGTTCTTC. The encoded protein is CSANQDNEQFF. The genes are TRBV20-1 and TRBJ2-1; D call uncertain. The CDR3 covers 11 residues. CDR1 and CDR2 from the germline V gene are DFQATT and SNEGSKA (reference sequence). Trimming removed 6 bases from V and 5 bases from J, with 8 bases in between.

This chain links TRBV13 with TRBJ1-2; a weak D match, TRBD1 (6 bases). V lost 5 bases to trimming and J lost 8 bases, with 27 bases between them. The CDR3 runs 17 residues. Germline loops: CDR1 PRHDT, CDR2 FYEKMQ (reference sequence). The CDR3 is CASSRWEVSGTIQGYTF. DNA for the CDR3: TGTGCCAGCAGCCGTTGGGAGGTCTCCGGGACAATTCAGGGCTACACCTTC. Variable domain in full (rest from reference TRBV13 and TRBJ1-2): AAGVIQSPRHLIKEKRETATLKCYPIPRHDTVYWYQQGPGQDPQFLISFYEKMQSDKGSIPDRFSAQQFSDYHSELNMSSLELGDSALYFCASSRWEVSGTIQGYTFGSGTRLTVV.

The CDR3 loop is CASSLGGNQETQYF. CDR3 sequence (DNA): TGTGCCAGCAGCTTAGGAGGAAACCAAGAGACCCAGTACTTC. The rearrangement uses TRBV7-9 and TRBJ2-5; no clear D. V lost 1 base and J 0 bases, leaving 6 bases between the germline ends. Per germline, CDR1 SEHNR and CDR2 FQNEAQ (reference sequence). This CDR3 region has 14 residues.

The J gene is TRBJ2-7, the V gene TRBV6-4; D perhaps matches TRBD2 (6 bases). The V and J ends lost 7 bases and 5 bases respectively, with 21 bases between them. Germline V CDR1 and CDR2: MRHNA, SNTAGT. The CDR3 covers 15 residues. This chain's CDR3 is CASIATNSGNHEQYF. DNA for the CDR3: TGTGCCAGCATTGCCACCAATAGCGGAAACCACGAGCAGTACTTC.

V gene TRBV7-9 combines with J gene TRBJ2-7, with 11 positions matching TRBD2. Trimming at V came to 5 bases and at J to 5 bases, leaving 20 bases not matched to a gene. The germline V gene encodes CDR1 SEHNR and CDR2 FQNEAQ (reference sequence). The CDR3 loop spans 19 amino acids. CDR3 region: CASSPVGGTSGSTSDEQYF. The CDR3 bases are TGTGCCAGCAGCCCCGTCGGGGGAACTAGCGGGAGCACATCGGACGAGCAGTACTTC.

The V call is TRBV28, the J call TRBJ2-7; tentatively, D is TRBD2 (5 bases). V was pared by 4 bases and J by 0 bases, with 13 bases between. Per the germline V gene, CDR1 is MDHEN and CDR2 is SYDVKM. The CDR3 runs 15 residues. CDR3 sequence: CASSSGLISSYEQYF. Here the CDR3 DNA reads TGTGCCAGCAGTTCCGGACTCATAAGCTCCTACGAGCAGTACTTC.

The chain links TRBV27 to TRBJ2-3, with 8 bases aligning to TRBD2. The J segment lost 8 bases and the V segment lost 3 bases, leaving 10 bases of the junction unmatched. This CDR3 has 15 residues. Per the germline V gene, CDR1 is MNHEY and CDR2 is SMNVEV (reference sequence). The CDR3 bases are TGTGCCAGCAGTTTTTGGAGTAACGGGGGGGTTACGCAGTATTTT. The encoded protein is CASSFWSNGGVTQYF.

V and J are TRBV4-1 and TRBJ2-1; 11 bases map to TRBD2. The CDR3 covers 15 residues. CDR1 is MGHRA, CDR2 YSYEKL, per germline. Losses at the gene ends were 2 bases for V and 8 bases for J; bases not matched to a gene: 5. For the CDR3, the DNA is TGCGCCAGCAGCCAAACTAGCGGGAGCGTGGATGAGCAGTTCTTC. Its protein is CASSQTSGSVDEQFF.

The V call is TRBV7-2, the J call TRBJ2-1; D might be TRBD2 (6 bases). CDR1 SGHTA and CDR2 FQGNSA come from the germline V gene. The CDR3 sequence is 14 residues long. Between the trimmed V and J ends, which lost 5 bases and 12 bases, there was a span of 20 bases. CDR3 nucleotide sequence: TGTGCCAGCAGCCTGGACGGGACTTATCCGTGGCAGTTCTTC. Translated: CASSLDGTYPWQFF.